This T cell receptor beta chain was identified during a study of T-cell memory formation after mild COVID-19. Libraries for TCRalpha and TCRbeta carried sample barcodes and unique molecular identifiers via 5'RACE. TCRdb used MiXCR to reprocess the 5' RACE reads, holding one entry per CDR3 protein. There are roughly 100,000 distinct CDR3 sequences in the sample; 13% occur only once, and about 29% lies in the top ten. The study, taken as a whole, reports: Several responding clones turned up in pre-infection memory, indicating that cross-reactive memory may have taken part. Nothing confirmed that second-wave clones peaking on day 37 were specific for SARS-CoV-2. Contracting clones, day 15 to 85, had balanced CD4/CD8, and later expanders favored CD4+.

The sample holds many counts of this clonotype. The antigen is undetermined. V lost 1 base to trimming and J lost 3 bases, with 11 bases between them. Germline values: CDR1 SGHDT, CDR2 YYEEEE. This CDR3 contains 15 residues. This sequence originates from an adult woman who had mild COVID-19 (a few samples of this study predate the infection). Cell type and time point are not known. Sequenced sample: PBMCs or a T cell subset sorted from them (not recorded which). The V call is TRBV5-6, the J call TRBJ2-1, with D unclear. This CDR3 is CASSLSPTGYNEQFF. CDR3 bases: TGTGCCAGCAGCTTGTCCCCGACTGGCTACAATGAGCAGTTCTTC.